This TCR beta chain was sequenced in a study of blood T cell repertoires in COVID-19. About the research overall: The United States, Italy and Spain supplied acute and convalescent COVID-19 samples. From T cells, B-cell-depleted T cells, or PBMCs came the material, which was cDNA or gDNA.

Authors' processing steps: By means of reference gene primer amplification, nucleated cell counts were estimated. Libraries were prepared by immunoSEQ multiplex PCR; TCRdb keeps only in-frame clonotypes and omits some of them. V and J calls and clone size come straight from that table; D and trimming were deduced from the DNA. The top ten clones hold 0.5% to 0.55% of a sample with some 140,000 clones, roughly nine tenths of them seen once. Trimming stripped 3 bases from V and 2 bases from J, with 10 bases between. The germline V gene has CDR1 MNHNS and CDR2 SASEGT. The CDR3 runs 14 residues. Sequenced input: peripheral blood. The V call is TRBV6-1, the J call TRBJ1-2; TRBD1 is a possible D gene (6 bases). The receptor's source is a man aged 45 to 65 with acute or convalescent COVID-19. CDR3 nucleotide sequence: TGTGCCAGCAGTGATCCTCAGGGGAACTATGGCTACACCTTC. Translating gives CASSDPQGNYGYTF.